This T cell receptor (beta chain) stems from a study of blood T cell repertoires in COVID-19. This clone was found once. Germline V gene sequence: CDR1 MNHEY, CDR2 SVGEGT. The V and J ends lost 0 bases and 0 bases respectively, with 11 bases between them. The CDR3 runs to 16 residues. The table came from immunoSEQ multiplex PCR; TCRdb's copy has only in-frame clones and leaves some out. The profile covers some 300,000 clones, with around 90% appearing a single time and 1.3% taken by the ten largest. This rearrangement joins TRBV6-2 or TRBV6-3 to TRBJ1-2; possible D gene TRBD1, 5 bases. Source material: peripheral blood. The receptor comes from a man between 65 and 85 years old with acute or convalescent COVID-19. The DNA of the CDR3 is TGTGCCAGCAGTTACTCAAGACAGTTAGCTAACTATGGCTACACCTTC. Amino acid sequence: CASSYSRQLANYGYTF.